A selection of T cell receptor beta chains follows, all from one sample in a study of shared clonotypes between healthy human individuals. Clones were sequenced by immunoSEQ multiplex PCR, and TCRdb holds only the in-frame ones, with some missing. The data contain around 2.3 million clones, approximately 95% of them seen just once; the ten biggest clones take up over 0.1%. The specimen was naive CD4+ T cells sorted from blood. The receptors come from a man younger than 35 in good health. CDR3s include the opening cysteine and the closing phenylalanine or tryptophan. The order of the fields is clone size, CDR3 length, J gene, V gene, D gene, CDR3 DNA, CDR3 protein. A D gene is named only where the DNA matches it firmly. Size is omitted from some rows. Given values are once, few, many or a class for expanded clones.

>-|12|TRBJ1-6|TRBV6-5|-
TGTGCCAGCAGGCCGTATAATTCACCCCTCCACTTT
CASRPYNSPLHF
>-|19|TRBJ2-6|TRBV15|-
TGTGCCACCAGCAGAGAGCCCTGGACGGGGACTCCTGGGGCCAACGTCCTGACTTTC
CATSREPWTGTPGANVLTF
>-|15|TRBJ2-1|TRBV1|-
TGCACCAGCAGACTCGGGACTAGCGGGGCTAATGAGCAGTTCTTC
CTSRLGTSGANEQFF
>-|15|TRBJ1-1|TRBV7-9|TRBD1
TGTGCCAGCAGCACCGGGGGACAGGGGCGGACTGAAGCTTTCTTT
CASSTGGQGRTEAFF
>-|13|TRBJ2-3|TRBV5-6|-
TGTGCCAGCAGCTTGGGGCACGCGGTAAAGCAGTATTTT
CASSLGHAVKQYF
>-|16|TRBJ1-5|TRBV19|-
TGTGCCAGTAGTCCCATGAAACAGGGTTGGTATCAGCCCCAGCATTTT
CASSPMKQGWYQPQHF
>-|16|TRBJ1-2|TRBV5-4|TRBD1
TGTGCCAGCAGCTCAGGGGGCGATGTGTTTAACTATGGCTACACCTTC
CASSSGGDVFNYGYTF
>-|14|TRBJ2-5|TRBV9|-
TGTGCCAGCAGTGATACAGGGATCCAAGAGACCCAGTACTTC
CASSDTGIQETQYF
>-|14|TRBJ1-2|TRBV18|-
TGTGCCAGCTCATTGGCTGACAATGCCTATGGCTACACCTTC
CASSLADNAYGYTF
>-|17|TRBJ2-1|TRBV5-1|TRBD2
TGCGCCAGCAGCTTGCCATCCGGGACTAGCGGGTGGGATGAGCAGTTCTTC
CASSLPSGTSGWDEQFF
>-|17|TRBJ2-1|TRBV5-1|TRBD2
TGCGCCAGCAGCCGAGGGACTAGCGGGGGCCCGGGGAATGAGCAGTTCTTC
CASSRGTSGGPGNEQFF
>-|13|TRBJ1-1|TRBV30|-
TGTGCCTGGAGTCCTGACTCGAACACTGAAGCTTTCTTT
CAWSPDSNTEAFF
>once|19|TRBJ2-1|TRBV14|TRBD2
TGTGCCAGCAGCCCGAAGACTAGCGGGAGGACCTTTTCCTACAATGAGCAGTTCTTC
CASSPKTSGRTFSYNEQFF
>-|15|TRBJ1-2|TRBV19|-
TGTGCCAGTAGTTCCCAACTCGACCCCAACTATGGCTACACCTTC
CASSSQLDPNYGYTF
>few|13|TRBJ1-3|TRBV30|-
TGTGCCTGGAGCCGGACAGAGATAAACACCATATATTTT
CAWSRTEINTIYF
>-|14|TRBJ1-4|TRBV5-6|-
TGTGCCAGCAGCTTTCGGGGGCCTAATGAAAAACTGTTTTTT
CASSFRGPNEKLFF
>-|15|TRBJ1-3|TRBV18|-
TGTGCCAGCTCACCACCCGTCAGCTCTGGAAACACCATATATTTT
CASSPPVSSGNTIYF
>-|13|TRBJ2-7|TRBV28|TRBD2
TGTGCCAGCAGGAGCGGGAGCTCCTACGAGCAGTACTTC
CASRSGSSYEQYF
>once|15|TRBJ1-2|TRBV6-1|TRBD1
TGTGCCAGCAGTAGCCCAGGGGGGGGGAGCTATGGCTACACCTTC
CASSSPGGGSYGYTF
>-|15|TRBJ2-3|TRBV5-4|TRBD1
TGTGCCAGCAGCTTCGGTAGGGGGCAGATAGATACGCAGTATTTT
CASSFGRGQIDTQYF
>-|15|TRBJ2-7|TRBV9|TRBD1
TGTGCCAGCAGCGTATCATCGACAGGGTCCTACGAGCAGTACTTC
CASSVSSTGSYEQYF
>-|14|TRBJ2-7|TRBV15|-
TGTGCCACCAGCAGGGACTATTCCCCCTACGAGCAGTACTTC
CATSRDYSPYEQYF
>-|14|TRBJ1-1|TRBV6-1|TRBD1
TGTGCCAGCAGTTCGACAGGGATGAACACTGAAGCTTTCTTT
CASSSTGMNTEAFF
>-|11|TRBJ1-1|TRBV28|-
TGTGCCAGCAGTTTACGCCTTGAAGCTTTCTTT
CASSLRLEAFF
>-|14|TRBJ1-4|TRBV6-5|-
TGTGCCAGCAGTTACTCGGGCACTAATGAAAAACTGTTTTTT
CASSYSGTNEKLFF
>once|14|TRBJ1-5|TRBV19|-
TGTGCCAGTAGTATCCCGGGACGGGATCAGCCCCAGCATTTT
CASSIPGRDQPQHF
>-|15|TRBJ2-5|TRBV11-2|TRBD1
TGTGCCAGCAGCCTTGGACAGGGGTATCCGGAGACCCAGTACTTC
CASSLGQGYPETQYF
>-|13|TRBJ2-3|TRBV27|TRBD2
TGTGCCAGCAGTTACGGGAGGGGGAATACGCAGTATTTT
CASSYGRGNTQYF
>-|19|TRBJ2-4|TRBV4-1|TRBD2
TGCGCCAGCAGCCAAGAGGGGGTAGGGCGGGGGACAGCCAAAAACATTCAGTACTTC
CASSQEGVGRGTAKNIQYF
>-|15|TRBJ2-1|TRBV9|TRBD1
TGTGCCAGCAGCTTCTACCAGGGGGCCGGCAATGAGCAGTTCTTC
CASSFYQGAGNEQFF
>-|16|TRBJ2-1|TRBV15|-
TGTGCCACCAGCAGAGATCTGGCGAAGCAATCAGGGGAGCAGTTCTTC
CATSRDLAKQSGEQFF
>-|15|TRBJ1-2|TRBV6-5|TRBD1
TGTGCCAGCAGTTACCCGACCTCAGGGGGCCATGGCTACACCTTC
CASSYPTSGGHGYTF
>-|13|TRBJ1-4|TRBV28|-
TGTGCCAGCAGTTTATCTGGTGAGGAAAAACTGTTTTTT
CASSLSGEEKLFF
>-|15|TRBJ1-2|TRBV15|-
TGTGCCACCAGCGAGTCCACGCACCAGGGTTATGGCTACACCTTC
CATSESTHQGYGYTF
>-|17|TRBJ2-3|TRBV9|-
TGTGCCAGCAGCGTAGCTACGTCGTACGGGAGAACAGATACGCAGTATTTT
CASSVATSYGRTDTQYF
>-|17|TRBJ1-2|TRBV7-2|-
TGTGCCAGCAGCTTAGCGCAGGGTCCGGGGCGAAACTATGGCTACACCTTC
CASSLAQGPGRNYGYTF
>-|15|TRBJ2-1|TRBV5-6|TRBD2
TGTGCCAGCAGCCAAGGGACTAGCGGGAGGGGTGAGCAGTTCTTC
CASSQGTSGRGEQFF